Listed here are 22 T cell receptor beta chains from one sample, sequenced in a study of T cell changes during pregnancy in multiple sclerosis. Assay used: immunoSEQ multiplex PCR; TCRdb lists only in-frame clones, some missing. The data hold 30,000 to 40,000 clones, with 91% observed a single time. The input for sequencing was CD8+ T cells from peripheral blood mononuclear cells, taken in the second trimester of pregnancy. The receptor set was obtained from a female donor with multiple sclerosis, enrolled in a pregnancy study.

The rearrangement links TRBV29-1 to TRBJ1-1, with unresolved D. The germline V gene has CDR1 SQVTM and CDR2 ANQGSEA. The CDR3 covers 11 residues. Between the trimmed V and J ends, which lost 6 bases and 1 base, there was a span of 6 bases. The CDR3 sequence is CSVAENTEAFF. In nucleotides, the CDR3 is TGCAGCGTCGCAGAGAACACTGAAGCTTTCTTT. Together with reference TRBV29-1 and TRBJ1-1, the CDR3 gives the full variable domain: SAVISQKPSRDICQRGTSLTIQCQVDSQVTMMFWYRQQPGQSLTLIATANQGSEATYESGFVIDKFPISRPNLTFSTLTVSNMSPEDSSIYLCSVAENTEAFFGQGTRLTVV.

This rearrangement joins TRBV7-9 to TRBJ2-6; 8 bases fit TRBD1. The CDR3 is 19 residues long. Germline V gene lookup returns CDR1 SEHNR and CDR2 FQNEAQ (reference sequence). Trimming took 5 bases from V and 4 from J; bases not matched to a gene: 16. CDR3 sequence: CASSGTGSPVGEGANVLTF. The CDR3 DNA follows: TGTGCCAGCAGCGGGACAGGTTCCCCCGTGGGTGAGGGGGCCAACGTCCTGACTTTC.

This sequence joins TRBV6-6 and TRBJ2-7; the match to TRBD2 covers 9 bases. This CDR3 is built from 16 residues. CDR1 is MNHNY and CDR2 is SVGAGI in the germline V gene (reference sequence). V shed 6 bases and J 3 bases; nucleotides not matched to a gene: 12. The CDR3 sequence: CASSSQLAGAFYEQYF. CDR3 sequence (DNA): TGTGCCAGCAGCAGCCAACTAGCGGGCGCCTTCTACGAGCAGTACTTC.

This chain joins TRBV27 and TRBJ1-2; D perhaps matches TRBD1 (6 bases). The CDR3 contains 15 residues. V was pared by 4 bases and J by 1 base, with 13 bases between. CDR1 is MNHEY, CDR2 SMNVEV, per germline (reference sequence). The CDR3 spells CASSSLQGLNYGYTF. CDR3 DNA sequence: TGTGCCAGCAGTTCCCTACAGGGCCTTAACTATGGCTACACCTTC.

This clone showed up just once. The CDR3 region is CASSSTSGRLTGELFF. The CDR3 nucleotides read TGTGCCAGCAGTTCGACTAGCGGGAGACTCACCGGGGAGCTGTTTTTT. The chain couples TRBV27 to TRBJ2-2; 12 bases align to TRBD2. Germline V gives CDR1 MNHEY, CDR2 SMNVEV (reference sequence). The CDR3 runs to 16 residues. The junction had 4 bases not matched to a gene; V was cut back by 4 bases and J by 4 bases.

J is TRBJ1-2 and V is TRBV27; TRBD1 aligns across 8 bases. J was trimmed by 6 bases and V by 7 bases; bases with no gene match: 7. The germline V gene encodes CDR1 MNHEY and CDR2 SMNVEV (reference sequence). The CDR3 is made up of 13 amino acids. Here the CDR3 reads CASKPRGPDGYTF. CDR3 coding DNA: TGTGCCAGCAAACCCAGGGGGCCTGATGGCTACACCTTC.

The rearrangement links TRBV10-3 to TRBJ2-7; possible D gene TRBD1, 7 bases. This CDR3 spans 15 amino acids. The V and J ends lost 0 bases and 3 bases respectively, with 12 bases between them. From germline, CDR1 is ENHRY and CDR2 SYGVKD. The CDR3 sequence is CAISESRGQFYEQYF. DNA for the CDR3: TGTGCCATCAGTGAGTCGCGGGGACAGTTCTACGAGCAGTACTTC.

This chain uses TRBV6-6 with TRBJ2-7, with TRBD2 matching 12 bases. Germline lookup yields CDR1 MNHNY and CDR2 SVGAGI (reference sequence). V was clipped by 5 bases and J by 2 bases; unmatched bases: 7. The CDR3 contains 16 residues. CDR3 sequence (DNA): TGTGCCAGCAGTCCACGTCGGACTAGCGGGACCTACGAGCAGTACTTC. The encoded protein is CASSPRRTSGTYEQYF.

The V gene is TRBV5-6, the J gene TRBJ2-7, with a possible D match to TRBD1 (6 bases). The V end lost 4 bases, the J end lost 3 bases, and 20 bases lay between the germline ends. Per germline, CDR1 SGHDT and CDR2 YYEEEE. The CDR3 runs 16 residues. CDR3 sequence (DNA): TGTGCCAGCAGCGGCACCACGGCAGGACAGAGCTACGAGCAGTACTTC. This translates into CASSGTTAGQSYEQYF.

The chain employs TRBV7-6 and TRBJ2-1, with 7 bases that match TRBD1. The CDR3 has 16 residues. Germline V gene sequence: CDR1 SGHVS, CDR2 FNYEAQ. Unmatched junction bases numbered 9, after V lost 6 bases and J lost 1 base. CDR3 sequence reads: CASSPWTGKSYNEQFF. CDR3 sequence (DNA): TGTGCCAGCAGTCCTTGGACAGGAAAGTCCTACAATGAGCAGTTCTTC.

The chain combines TRBV6-1 with TRBJ1-5; possibly TRBD1 for D (5 bases). Looked up from germline, CDR1 is MNHNS and CDR2 is SASEGT. CDR3 length equals 15 residues. Between the trimmed V and J ends, which lost 5 bases and 2 bases, there was a span of 13 bases. CDR3 sequence: CASSKGSEGNQPQHF. Written as DNA, the CDR3 is TGTGCCAGCAGTAAGGGGTCGGAAGGCAATCAGCCCCAGCATTTT.

V gene TRBV12-5 combines with J gene TRBJ2-3; D is unclear. Trimming cost V 3 bases and J 1 base, with 8 bases left between them. The CDR3 length is 14 residues. The germline V gene encodes CDR1 LGHNT and CDR2 FRNRAP. The CDR3 DNA reads as TGTGCTAGTGGTTTAGGTCAGGGCACAGATACGCAGTATTTT. As protein: CASGLGQGTDTQYF.

CDR3 residues: CASSVVAADLSYGYTF. CDR3 bases: TGTGCCAGCAGCGTAGTAGCGGCAGACCTCTCCTACGGCTACACCTTC. This chain uses TRBV9 with TRBJ1-2; no reliable D call. Looked up from germline, CDR1 is SGDLS and CDR2 is YYNGEE. The V end lost 0 bases, the J end lost 8 bases, and 20 bases lay between the germline ends. The CDR3 covers 16 residues.

The chain recombines TRBV5-1 with TRBJ1-1, with D possibly TRBD1 on 5 matching bases. V lost 0 bases to trimming and J lost 7 bases, with 13 bases between them. The CDR3 sequence is 14 residues long. In germline, CDR1 is SGHRS, CDR2 YFSETQ. The CDR3 protein is CASSLGQGLIEAFF. The CDR3, as DNA: TGCGCCAGCAGCTTGGGGCAGGGTCTGATTGAAGCTTTCTTT.

The chain employs TRBV6-6 and TRBJ2-7; D possibly corresponds to TRBD2 (5 bases). CDR1 is MNHNY and CDR2 is SVGAGI in the germline V gene (reference sequence). The V end was cut by 6 bases, the J end by 6 bases, with 21 bases between. The CDR3 covers 15 residues. The CDR3 DNA reads as TGTGCCAGCAGCCCCGCAGCCGGGGATTATGTCGAGCAGTACTTC. Translation: CASSPAAGDYVEQYF.

The chain couples TRBV9 to TRBJ2-1; 8 nucleotides agree with TRBD2. CDR1 SGDLS and CDR2 YYNGEE come from the germline V gene. This CDR3 is 15 amino acids long. Trimming cost V 0 bases and J 3 bases; bases outside gene matches: 2. Here the CDR3 reads CASSVVGGVYNEQFF. The CDR3 nucleotides read TGTGCCAGCAGCGTAGTCGGGGGGGTCTACAATGAGCAGTTCTTC.

V and J are TRBV14 and TRBJ2-7, with D maybe TRBD2 (6 bases). V was cut by 1 base and J by 4 bases, with 17 bases left in between. Germline V lookup: CDR1 SGHDN, CDR2 FVKESK. This CDR3 comprises 16 residues. The CDR3 is CASSQGGVRPPYEQYF. The CDR3, as DNA: TGTGCCAGCAGCCAAGGCGGGGTCAGGCCCCCATACGAGCAGTACTTC.

The V call is TRBV6-1, the J call TRBJ1-2, with D possibly being TRBD1 (5 bases). Per the germline V gene, CDR1 is MNHNS and CDR2 is SASEGT. The CDR3 covers 12 residues. V was cut by 11 bases and J by 4 bases, with 14 bases left in between. DNA for the CDR3: TGTGCCGGACAAGGGGTGGGCTATGGCTACACCTTC. Translating gives CAGQGVGYGYTF.

J is TRBJ2-2 and V is TRBV5-1, with 8 bases aligning to TRBD1. Per the germline V gene, CDR1 is SGHRS and CDR2 is YFSETQ. The CDR3 extends over 15 amino acids. Trimming cost V 2 bases and J 2 bases; bases outside gene matches: 2. In nucleotides, the CDR3 is TGCGCCAGCAGCTTCACAGGGGGTAACACCGGGGAGCTGTTTTTT. Protein product: CASSFTGGNTGELFF.

This CDR3 reads CASSLDSGGVTGELFF. The CDR3 DNA is TGCGCCAGCAGCTTGGATAGCGGGGGTGTTACCGGGGAGCTGTTTTTT. This sequence joins TRBV5-1 and TRBJ2-2; TRBD2 aligns across 9 bases. Germline V gene lookup returns CDR1 SGHRS and CDR2 YFSETQ. Germline trimming cut 0 bases from V and 5 bases from J; bases unmatched to any gene: 5. The CDR3 length is 16 residues.

This clone has a handful of counts. The chain employs TRBV19 and TRBJ1-1; 7 nucleotides match TRBD1. The CDR3 covers 14 residues. The V and J ends lost 5 bases and 1 base, in that order; junction bases with no gene match: 4. The germline V gene encodes CDR1 LNHDA and CDR2 SQIVND (reference sequence). The CDR3 DNA follows: TGTGCCAGTAGTGCCGACAGGGCGAACACTGAAGCTTTCTTT. Protein sequence: CASSADRANTEAFF.

The chain combines TRBV7-2 with TRBJ2-3, with D uncertain. The V gene's germline CDR1 is SGHTA and CDR2 FQGNSA. Trimming left V 8 bases short and J 4 bases short, with 4 bases between. The CDR3 totals 10 residues. CDR3 nucleotides: TGTGCCAGCCAGGCAGATACGCAGTATTTT. It encodes CASQADTQYF.